The 27 T cell receptor beta chains presented below share a single source sample, sequenced in a study of T-cell reconstitution after alpha-beta-depleted transplantation in children. Preparation of the TCRbeta library used unique molecular identifiers. TCRdb re-called the PCR reads through MiXCR, storing one row per CDR3 protein. The sample has fewer than 750,000 distinct CDR3 sequences, 23% seen once. The input for sequencing was PBMCs, mostly from graft donor cells, taken 360 days after TCRalphabeta/CD19-depleted stem cell transplant. Receptor source: a boy in the first two years of life who had a stem cell transplant for acute myeloid leukemia, so the T cells may come from the graft donor.

The CDR3 nucleotides are TGCAGTGCTAGAGATGTGGAGACCACGGGCTATGGCTACACCTTC. This sequence encodes CSARDVETTGYGYTF. The rearrangement uses TRBV20-1 and TRBJ1-2; D uncertain. CDR3 length equals 15 residues. V was shortened by 0 bases and J by 4 bases, with 15 bases between the two germline ends. Germline lookup yields CDR1 DFQATT and CDR2 SNEGSKA (reference sequence).

There are a few counts of this clonotype. V is TRBV20-1 and J is TRBJ2-3; 7 bases align to TRBD2. In germline, CDR1 is DFQATT, CDR2 SNEGSKA (reference sequence). V shed 0 bases and J 5 bases; nucleotides not matched to a gene: 8. This CDR3 has 15 amino acids. Here the CDR3 reads CSARDPSGLGDTQYF. The CDR3 coding sequence is TGCAGTGCTAGAGACCCTAGCGGCCTTGGAGATACGCAGTATTTT.

The chain joins TRBV5-1 to TRBJ2-3; maybe TRBD2 (7 bases). With 4 bases removed from V and 6 bases from J, the gap between germline ends came to 18 bases. Germline CDR1 and CDR2: SGHRS and YFSETQ. This CDR3 has 15 residues. The CDR3 loop is CASSPMGGGRDTQYF. For the CDR3, the DNA is TGCGCCAGCAGCCCCATGGGCGGGGGCCGCGATACGCAGTATTTT. The full variable domain, rest sourced from reference TRBV5-1 and TRBJ2-3, is KAGVTQTPRYLIKTRGQQVTLSCSPISGHRSVSWYQQTPGQGLQFLFEYFSETQRNKGNFPGRFSGRQFSNSRSEMNVSTLELGDSALYLCASSPMGGGRDTQYFGPGTRLTVL.

The table lists this clonotype with many counts. V and J are TRBV15 and TRBJ1-6; D is unclear. CDR3 length equals 18 residues. Germline CDR1 is LNHNV and CDR2 is YYDKDF (reference sequence). V gave up 0 bases and J gave up 7 bases, with 19 bases separating them. The CDR3 DNA reads TGTGCCACCAGCAGAGATCTGGCGGCAAGCTCGGGCAATTCACCCCTCCACTTT. Protein product: CATSRDLAASSGNSPLHF.

The CDR3 nucleotides read TGCAGTGCTACGGGGGCGAGTTTTTACGAGCAGTACGTC. Translating gives CSATGASFYEQYV. The chain joins TRBV20-1 to TRBJ2-7; D assignment may be TRBD1 or TRBD2 (6 bases each). The V end was cut by 4 bases, the J end by 4 bases, with 14 bases between. The CDR3 sequence is 13 residues long. Germline-derived CDR1 and CDR2 are DFQATT and SNEGSKA (reference sequence).

This clonotype was recorded a few times. This rearrangement joins TRBV27 to TRBJ2-3; 8 bases are shared with TRBD2. The CDR3 runs 16 residues. Per the germline V gene, CDR1 is MNHEY and CDR2 is SMNVEV (reference sequence). J lost 6 bases, V lost 3 bases, and 11 bases had no gene match. Here the CDR3 reads CASSFTGGLYGDTQYF. The CDR3 DNA reads TGTGCCAGCAGTTTTACGGGGGGGCTTTATGGGGATACGCAGTATTTT.

Of note for this clonotype: A read error is possible here, since a much larger clone lies one base away. The CDR3 loop reads CSVEDEGSGNTIDF. CDR3 bases: TGCAGCGTTGAAGACGAAGGGTCTGGAAACACCATAGATTTT. The V call is TRBV29-1, the J call TRBJ1-3; D gene uncertain. The CDR3 extends over 14 amino acids. Germline CDR1 is SQVTM and CDR2 is ANQGSEA.

In its sample, this clonotype was seen a few times. The chain has TRBV6-1 and TRBJ2-3; D is possibly TRBD1 or TRBD2 (5 bases each). The V and J ends lost 1 base and 3 bases respectively, with 14 bases between them. Per the germline V gene, CDR1 is MNHNS and CDR2 is SASEGT. The CDR3 is 16 amino acids. The CDR3 DNA reads as TGTGCCAGCAGTGAAGGTTCGGGGCTCGGGACAGATACGCAGTATTTT. Residues: CASSEGSGLGTDTQYF.

This clonotype was recorded many times. The V call is TRBV18, the J call TRBJ1-1; no firm D call. Germline V lookup: CDR1 KGHSH, CDR2 LQKENI. With 8 bases removed from V and 3 bases from J, the gap between germline ends came to 10 bases. CDR3 length: 12 amino acids. The CDR3 nucleotides read TGTGCCAGCAGTCCCGGTTACACTGAAGCTTTCTTT. This sequence encodes CASSPGYTEAFF.

In DNA form, the CDR3 reads TGTGCCAGCAGTTTGGACCTCCGCACCGGGGAGCTGTTTTTT. As protein: CASSLDLRTGELFF. V is TRBV27 and J is TRBJ2-2; D uncertain. Per the germline V gene, CDR1 is MNHEY and CDR2 is SMNVEV (reference sequence). CDR3 length equals 14 residues. Deletions cut 3 bases from V and 4 bases from J, with 9 bases between.

This clonotype was counted a few times. The V gene is TRBV20-1, the J gene TRBJ2-3; 10 bases align to TRBD1. Germline V gene lookup returns CDR1 DFQATT and CDR2 SNEGSKA (reference sequence). CDR3 length: 15 amino acids. J lost 4 bases, V lost 2 bases, and 6 bases had no gene match. The CDR3 DNA reads TGCAGTGCTAGACCGTGGGACAGGGGCGCAGATACGCAGTATTTT. It specifies CSARPWDRGADTQYF.

This clonotype was counted ten times or more. The chain uses TRBV20-1 and TRBJ1-2; TRBD1 is a possible D gene (5 bases). The length of the CDR3 is 12 residues. Germline V gives CDR1 DFQATT, CDR2 SNEGSKA (reference sequence). V was cut by 6 bases and J by 2 bases, with 10 bases left in between. The CDR3 region has the DNA TGCAGTGCCCGTCGGGACAACTATGGCTACACCTTC. This sequence encodes CSARRDNYGYTF.

This clonotype was observed a handful of times. CDR3 sequence: CASSQTGHTDNEQFF. The DNA of the CDR3 is TGTGCCAGCAGTCAGACAGGGCATACTGACAATGAGCAGTTCTTC. The genes are TRBV12-3 or TRBV12-4 and TRBJ2-1; 7 bases fit TRBD1. Trimming at V came to 5 bases and at J to 5 bases, leaving 9 bases not matched to a gene. The CDR3 is made up of 15 amino acids.

This chain joins TRBV6-1 and TRBJ2-1, with D unclear. Germline CDR1 MNHNS, CDR2 SASEGT. This CDR3 contains 15 residues. Trimming took off 6 bases at V and 3 bases at J, with 15 bases between the two ends. The CDR3: CASSPDYWDYNEQFF. CDR3 nucleotide sequence: TGTGCCAGCAGCCCCGATTATTGGGACTACAATGAGCAGTTCTTC.

The rearrangement joins TRBV5-1 to TRBJ2-2, with 14 nucleotides matching TRBD2. The V gene end was trimmed by 3 bases and the J gene end by 6 bases; junction bases not matched to a gene: 4. This CDR3 contains 16 residues. Germline V gene sequence: CDR1 SGHRS, CDR2 YFSETQ. CDR3 region: CASSSGLAGAPGELFF. Here the CDR3 DNA reads TGCGCCAGCAGCTCGGGACTAGCGGGGGCCCCCGGGGAGCTGTTTTTT.

V usage is TRBV6-9 and J usage is TRBJ1-1; D is ambiguous. From germline, CDR1 is MNHGY and CDR2 SVAAGI. Trimming cost V 3 bases and J 7 bases, with 15 bases left between them. This CDR3 contains 14 residues. The CDR3 spells CASSYCVVLREAFF. The DNA of the CDR3 is TGTGCCAGCAGTTACTGCGTAGTTCTTCGTGAAGCTTTCTTT.

This clonotype occurred a few times. This chain uses TRBV12-3 or TRBV12-4 with TRBJ1-3, with D maybe TRBD1 (5 bases). Deletions cut 3 bases from V and 2 bases from J, with 14 bases between. The CDR3 has 16 amino acids. CDR3 amino acids: CASSLVMDTAGNTIYF. CDR3 sequence (DNA): TGTGCCAGCAGTTTGGTGATGGACACGGCTGGAAACACCATATATTTT.

The chain combines TRBV29-1 with TRBJ1-1, with 10 bases aligning to TRBD1. This CDR3 spans 13 amino acids. Unmatched junction bases numbered 3, after V lost 7 bases and J lost 1 base. CDR1 is SQVTM, CDR2 ANQGSEA, per germline. This CDR3 reads CSAWDRGNTEAFF. CDR3 DNA sequence: TGCAGCGCTTGGGACAGGGGGAACACTGAAGCTTTCTTT.

The rearrangement uses TRBV7-2 and TRBJ2-5, with 7 bases fitting TRBD2. There are 14 residues in the CDR3. V was clipped by 4 bases and J by 4 bases; unmatched bases: 6. Germline V lookup: CDR1 SGHTA, CDR2 FQGNSA. The CDR3 nucleotides are TGTGCCAGCAGCTGGGAAACGGGGGGAGAGACCCAGTACTTC. Protein: CASSWETGGETQYF.

A few counts support this clonotype. This chain connects TRBV6-2 or TRBV6-3 to TRBJ2-7, with D perhaps TRBD2 (6 bases). The CDR3 is 14 amino acids. Germline assignment: CDR1 MNHEY and CDR2 SVGEGT. V gave up 2 bases and J gave up 3 bases, with 11 bases separating them. The CDR3 DNA sequence: TGTGCCAGCAGTTACCCGGGGGATTTCTACGAGCAGTACTTC. Translating it yields CASSYPGDFYEQYF.

As for this clonotype: This may stem from a read error, because a much larger clone lies one nucleotide away. The chain joins TRBV29-1 to TRBJ2-7, with TRBD1 identical over 7 bases. The CDR3 totals 16 residues. Germline V gene lookup returns CDR1 SQVTM and CDR2 ANQGSEA. The CDR3 DNA reads as TGCAGCGTCGCAGGTTATGAGGGGGCCCCCGTGGGAGAGCAGCACTTC. Translated: CSVAGYEGAPVGEQHF.

At least ten counts were recorded for this clonotype. V is TRBV12-3 or TRBV12-4 and J is TRBJ2-7; tentatively, D is TRBD2 (6 bases). Trimming stripped 5 bases from V and 0 bases from J, with 17 bases between. The CDR3 sequence is 16 residues long. CDR3 nucleotides: TGTGCCAGCAGTAAATGGGACTCGGCCCTCTCCTACGAGCAGTACTTC. It yields the protein CASSKWDSALSYEQYF.

The chain recombines TRBV20-1 with TRBJ2-5; D perhaps matches TRBD2 (6 bases). CDR1 and CDR2 (germline): DFQATT, SNEGSKA (reference sequence). The CDR3 totals 14 residues. Trimming took 0 bases from V and 14 from J, leaving 22 bases between them. The CDR3 here is CSARERDSPEPPYF. CDR3 nucleotides: TGCAGTGCTAGAGAGCGGGATTCCCCTGAACCCCCTTACTTC.

V is TRBV20-1 and J is TRBJ2-3; TRBD1 agrees at 7 bases. CDR1 and CDR2 from the germline V gene are DFQATT and SNEGSKA (reference sequence). V gave up 0 bases and J gave up 4 bases; unmatched junction bases: 16. The CDR3 totals 18 residues. The CDR3 sequence is CSARDFSSRQGSPDTQYF. The DNA for the CDR3 is TGCAGTGCTAGAGATTTTTCCTCTCGACAGGGTAGCCCAGATACGCAGTATTTT.

This clonotype was seen many times. The chain joins TRBV29-1 to TRBJ2-1; D is perhaps TRBD1 or TRBD2 (5 bases each). CDR1 is SQVTM, CDR2 ANQGSEA, per germline. The CDR3 is 13 residues long. V lost 3 bases and J lost 7, with 13 bases in between. CDR3 bases: TGCAGCGTTGAGCGGTGGGACGGAAATGAGCAGTTCTTC. Amino acids: CSVERWDGNEQFF.

This clonotype was counted between two and nine times. The CDR3 DNA is TGCAGCGGCCAAGCCGGGACAGTGAACACTGAAGCTTTCTTT. Amino acids: CSGQAGTVNTEAFF. V gene TRBV29-1 combines with J gene TRBJ1-1; 7 bases map to TRBD1. This CDR3 has 14 residues. V lost 7 bases to trimming and J lost 0 bases; unmatched junction nucleotides: 8. CDR1 is SQVTM, CDR2 ANQGSEA, per germline.

This clonotype was observed a handful of times. V is TRBV12-3 or TRBV12-4 and J is TRBJ2-3; the match to TRBD2 covers 11 bases. Trimming at V came to 6 bases and at J to 3 bases, leaving 8 bases not matched to a gene. This CDR3 has 16 amino acids. The CDR3 DNA is TGTGCCAGCAGCCCCCTCCGGACTAGCGGGACAGATACGCAGTATTTT. Translated, it gives CASSPLRTSGTDTQYF.